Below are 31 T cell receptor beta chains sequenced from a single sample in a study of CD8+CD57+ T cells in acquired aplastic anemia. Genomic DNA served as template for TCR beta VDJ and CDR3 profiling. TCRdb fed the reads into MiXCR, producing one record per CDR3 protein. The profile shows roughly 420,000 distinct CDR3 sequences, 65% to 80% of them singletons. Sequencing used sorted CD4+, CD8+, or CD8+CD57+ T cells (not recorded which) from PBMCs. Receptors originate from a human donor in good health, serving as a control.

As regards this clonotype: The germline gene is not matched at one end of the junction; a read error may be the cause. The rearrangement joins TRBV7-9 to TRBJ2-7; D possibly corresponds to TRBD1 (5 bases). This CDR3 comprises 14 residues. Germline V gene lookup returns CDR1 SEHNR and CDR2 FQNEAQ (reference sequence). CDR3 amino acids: CASSLRSGIYDQYF. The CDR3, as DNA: TGTGCCAGCAGCCTACGGTCAGGGATCTACGATCAGTACTTC.

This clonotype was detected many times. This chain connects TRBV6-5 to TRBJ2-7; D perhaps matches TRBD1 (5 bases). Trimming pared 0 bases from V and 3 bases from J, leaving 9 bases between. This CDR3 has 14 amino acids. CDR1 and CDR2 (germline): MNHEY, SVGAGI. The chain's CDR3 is CASSYSGQGYEQYF. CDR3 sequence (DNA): TGTGCCAGCAGTTACTCGGGGCAGGGCTACGAGCAGTACTTC.

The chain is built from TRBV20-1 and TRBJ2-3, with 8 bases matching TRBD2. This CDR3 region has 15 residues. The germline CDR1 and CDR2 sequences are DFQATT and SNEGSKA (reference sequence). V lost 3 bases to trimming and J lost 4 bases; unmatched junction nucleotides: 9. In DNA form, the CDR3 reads TGCAGTGCTAGCCCATCCGGGAGGGAGGCAGATACGCAGTATTTT. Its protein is CSASPSGREADTQYF.

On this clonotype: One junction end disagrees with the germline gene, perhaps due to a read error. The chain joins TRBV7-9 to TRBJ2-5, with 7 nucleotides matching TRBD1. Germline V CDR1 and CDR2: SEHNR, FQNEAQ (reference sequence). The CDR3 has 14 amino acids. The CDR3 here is CASSSGGNSNPQQF. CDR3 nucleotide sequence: TGTGCCAGCAGCTCAGGGGGAAATAGCAATCCCCAGCAGTTC.

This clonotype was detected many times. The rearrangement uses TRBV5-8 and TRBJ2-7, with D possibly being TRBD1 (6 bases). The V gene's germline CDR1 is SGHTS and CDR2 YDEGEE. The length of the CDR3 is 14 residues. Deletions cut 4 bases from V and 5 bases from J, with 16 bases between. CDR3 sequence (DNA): TGTGCCAGCAGCCTCAACGATAAGGGGGACGAGCAGTACTTC. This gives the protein CASSLNDKGDEQYF.

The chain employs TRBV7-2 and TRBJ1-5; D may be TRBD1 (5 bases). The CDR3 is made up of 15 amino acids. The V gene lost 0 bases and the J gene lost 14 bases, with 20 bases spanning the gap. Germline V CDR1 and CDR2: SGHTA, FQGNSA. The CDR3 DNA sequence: TGTGCCAGCAGCTTAGCCCGGCCTTCGGGGGAACGTAAGCATTTT. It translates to CASSLARPSGERKHF. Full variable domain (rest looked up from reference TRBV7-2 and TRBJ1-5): GAGVSQSPSNKVTEKGKDVELRCDPISGHTALYWYRQSLGQGLEFLIYFQGNSAPDKSGLPSDRFSAERTGGSVSTLTIQRTQQEDSAVYLCASSLARPSGERKHFGDGTRLSIL.

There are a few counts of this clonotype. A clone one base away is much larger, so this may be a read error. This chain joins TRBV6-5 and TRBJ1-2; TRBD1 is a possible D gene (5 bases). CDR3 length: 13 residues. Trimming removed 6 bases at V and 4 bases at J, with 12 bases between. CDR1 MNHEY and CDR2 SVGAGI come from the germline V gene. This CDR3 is CASRERGSYGYTF. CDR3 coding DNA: TGTGCCAGCAGGGAGAGGGGCAGCTATGGCTACACCTTC.

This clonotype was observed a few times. CDR3 DNA: TGTGCCACTGCGATCCATTGGCCCTACGATACGCAGTATTTT. This translates into CATAIHWPYDTQYF. The chain carries TRBV15 and TRBJ2-3; D not resolved. Germline CDR1 is LNHNV and CDR2 is YYDKDF (reference sequence). CDR3 size: 14 residues. V was shortened by 9 bases and J by 6 bases, with 19 bases between the two germline ends.

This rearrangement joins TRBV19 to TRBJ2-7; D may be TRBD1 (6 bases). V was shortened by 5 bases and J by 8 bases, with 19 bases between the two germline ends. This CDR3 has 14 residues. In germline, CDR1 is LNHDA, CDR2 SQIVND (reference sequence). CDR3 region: CASSGYRTVYKQYF. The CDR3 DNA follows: TGTGCCAGTAGTGGATACAGGACAGTGTACAAGCAGTACTTC. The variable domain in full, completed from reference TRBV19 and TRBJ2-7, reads DGGITQSPKYLFRKEGQNVTLSCEQNLNHDAMYWYRQDPGQGLRLIYYSQIVNDFQKGDIAEGYSVSREKKESFPLTVTSAQKNPTAFYLCASSGYRTVYKQYFGPGTRLTVT.

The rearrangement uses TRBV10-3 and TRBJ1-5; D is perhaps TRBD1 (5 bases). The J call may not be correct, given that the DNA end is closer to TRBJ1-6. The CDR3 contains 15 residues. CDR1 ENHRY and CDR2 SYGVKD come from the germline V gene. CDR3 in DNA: TGTGCCATCAGAGATCTAGACAGTGATAATCAACCCCTCCACTTT. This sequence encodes CAIRDLDSDNQPLHF.

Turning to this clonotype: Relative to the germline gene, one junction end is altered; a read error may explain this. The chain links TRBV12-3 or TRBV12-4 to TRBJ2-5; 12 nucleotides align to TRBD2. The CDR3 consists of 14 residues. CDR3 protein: CVSSASGGAETQYF. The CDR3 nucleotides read TGTGTCAGCAGTGCTAGCGGGGGGGCAGAGACCCAGTACTTC.

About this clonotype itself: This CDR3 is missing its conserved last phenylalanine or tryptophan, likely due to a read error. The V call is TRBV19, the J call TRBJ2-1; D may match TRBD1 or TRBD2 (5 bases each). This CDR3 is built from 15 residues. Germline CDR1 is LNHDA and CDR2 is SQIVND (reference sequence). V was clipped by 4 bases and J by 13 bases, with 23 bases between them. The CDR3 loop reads CASSSRDRYDNAQFS. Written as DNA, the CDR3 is TGTGCCAGTAGTAGCCGGGACCGCTATGACAACGCCCAGTTCTCC.

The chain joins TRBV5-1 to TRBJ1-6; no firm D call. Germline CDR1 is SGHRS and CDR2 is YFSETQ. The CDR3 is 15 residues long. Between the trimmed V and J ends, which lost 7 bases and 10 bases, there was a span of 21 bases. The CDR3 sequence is CASFLDGSHRSPLHF. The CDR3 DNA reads TGCGCCAGCTTTCTGGACGGGTCTCATAGATCACCCCTCCACTTT.

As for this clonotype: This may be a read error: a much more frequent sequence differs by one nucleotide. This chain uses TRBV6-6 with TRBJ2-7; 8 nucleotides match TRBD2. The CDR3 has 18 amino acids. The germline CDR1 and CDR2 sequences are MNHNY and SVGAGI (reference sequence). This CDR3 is CASSYPGVAGPFSYEPYF. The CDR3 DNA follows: TGTGCCAGCAGTTACCCCGGGGTAGCGGGGCCGTTCTCCTACGAGCCGTACTTC.

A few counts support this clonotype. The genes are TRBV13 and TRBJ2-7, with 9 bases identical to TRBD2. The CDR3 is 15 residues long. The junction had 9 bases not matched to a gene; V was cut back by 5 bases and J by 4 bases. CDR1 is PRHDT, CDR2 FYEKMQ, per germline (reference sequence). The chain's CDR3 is CASSLLLAGVYEQYF. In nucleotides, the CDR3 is TGTGCCAGCAGCCTACTACTAGCGGGTGTTTACGAGCAGTACTTC.

CDR3 residues: CASSPGGASNQPQHF. The CDR3 DNA sequence: TGTGCCAGCTCCCCGGGGGGGGCTAGCAATCAGCCCCAGCATTTT. This chain links TRBV18 with TRBJ1-5; D may be TRBD1 (6 bases). Germline V gene sequence: CDR1 KGHSH, CDR2 LQKENI. The CDR3 has 15 amino acids. Between the trimmed V and J ends, which lost 6 bases and 0 bases, there was a span of 12 bases.

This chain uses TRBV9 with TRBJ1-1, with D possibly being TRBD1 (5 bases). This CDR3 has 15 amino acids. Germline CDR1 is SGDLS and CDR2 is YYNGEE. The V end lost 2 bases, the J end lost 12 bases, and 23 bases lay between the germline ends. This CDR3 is CASSVSGLVYAQSFF. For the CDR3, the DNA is TGTGCCAGCAGCGTGTCGGGACTAGTCTACGCGCAGTCTTTCTTT.

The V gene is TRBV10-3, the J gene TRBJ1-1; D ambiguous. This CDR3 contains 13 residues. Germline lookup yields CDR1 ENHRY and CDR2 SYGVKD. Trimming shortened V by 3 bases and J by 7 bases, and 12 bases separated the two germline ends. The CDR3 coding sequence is TGTGCCATCAGTGAAGCTTGGGAGGTTGAAGCTTTCTTT. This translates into CAISEAWEVEAFF.

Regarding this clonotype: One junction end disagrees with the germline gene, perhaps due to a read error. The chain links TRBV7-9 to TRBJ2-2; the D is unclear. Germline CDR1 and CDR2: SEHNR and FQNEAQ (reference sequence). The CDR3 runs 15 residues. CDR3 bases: TGTGCCAGCAGCGTGGCTATATCCGCCTCCGGGCAGCTGTTTTTT. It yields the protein CASSVAISASGQLFF.

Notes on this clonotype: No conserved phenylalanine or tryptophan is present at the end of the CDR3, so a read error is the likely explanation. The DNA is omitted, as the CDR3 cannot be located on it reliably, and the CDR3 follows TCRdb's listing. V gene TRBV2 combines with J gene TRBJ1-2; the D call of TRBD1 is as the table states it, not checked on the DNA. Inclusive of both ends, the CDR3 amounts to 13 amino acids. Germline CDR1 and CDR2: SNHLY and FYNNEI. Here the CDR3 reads CASRRPDNSGNTI.

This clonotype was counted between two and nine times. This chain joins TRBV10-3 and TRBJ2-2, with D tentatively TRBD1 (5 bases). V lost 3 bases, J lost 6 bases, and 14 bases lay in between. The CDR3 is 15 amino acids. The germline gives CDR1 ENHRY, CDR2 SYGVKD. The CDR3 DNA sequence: TGTGCCATCAGTGACGTAGGGGCTGGGGCCGGGGAGCTGTTTTTT. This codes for CAISDVGAGAGELFF.

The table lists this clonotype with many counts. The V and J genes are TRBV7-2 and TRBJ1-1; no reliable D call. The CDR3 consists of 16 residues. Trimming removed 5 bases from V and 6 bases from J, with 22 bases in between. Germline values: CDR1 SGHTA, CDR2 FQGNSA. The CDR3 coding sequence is TGTGCCAGCAGCCATGGCGCAACCTGGAGGCTGTCTGAAGCTTTCTTT. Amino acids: CASSHGATWRLSEAFF.

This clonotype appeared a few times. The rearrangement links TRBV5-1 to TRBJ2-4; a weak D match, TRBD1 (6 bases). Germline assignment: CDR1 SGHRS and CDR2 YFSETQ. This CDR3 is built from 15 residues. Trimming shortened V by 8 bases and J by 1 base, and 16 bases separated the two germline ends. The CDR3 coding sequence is TGCGCCAGTTCAAGGGGGTCCGGGGCCAAAAACATTCAGTACTTC. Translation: CASSRGSGAKNIQYF.

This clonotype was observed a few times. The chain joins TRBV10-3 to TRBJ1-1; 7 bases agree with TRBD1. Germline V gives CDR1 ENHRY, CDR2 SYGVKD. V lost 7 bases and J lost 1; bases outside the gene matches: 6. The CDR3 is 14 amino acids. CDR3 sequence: CAIKLTGSNTEAFF. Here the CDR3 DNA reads TGTGCCATCAAGCTGACAGGGTCGAACACTGAAGCTTTCTTT.

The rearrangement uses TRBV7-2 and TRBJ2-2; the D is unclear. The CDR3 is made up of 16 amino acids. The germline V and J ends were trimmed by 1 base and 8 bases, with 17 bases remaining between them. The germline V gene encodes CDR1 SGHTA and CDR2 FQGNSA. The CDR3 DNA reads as TGTGCCAGCAGCTTAGATTCTGGGCGGAACCTGGGGGAGCTGTTTTTT. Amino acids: CASSLDSGRNLGELFF.

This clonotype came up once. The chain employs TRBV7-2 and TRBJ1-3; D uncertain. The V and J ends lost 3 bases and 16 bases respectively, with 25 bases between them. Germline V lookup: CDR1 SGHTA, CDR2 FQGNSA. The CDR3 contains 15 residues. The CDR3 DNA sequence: TGTGCCAGCAGCTTGTACACGGATAATCAGCCCCAGCATTATTTT. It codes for CASSLYTDNQPQHYF.

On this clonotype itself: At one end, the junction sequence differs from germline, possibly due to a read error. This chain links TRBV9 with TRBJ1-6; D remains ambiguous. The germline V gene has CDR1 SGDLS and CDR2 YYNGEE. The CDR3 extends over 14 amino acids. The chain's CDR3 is CASSQAENTEAFYF. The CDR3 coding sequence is TGTGCCAGCAGTCAAGCAGAGAACACTGAAGCTTTCTACTTT. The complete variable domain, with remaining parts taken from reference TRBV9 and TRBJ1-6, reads DSGVTQTPKHLITATGQRVTLRCSPRSGDLSVYWYQQSLDQGLQFLIQYYNGEERAKGNILERFSAQQFPDLHSELNLSSLELGDSALYFCASSQAENTEAFYFGNGTRLTVT.

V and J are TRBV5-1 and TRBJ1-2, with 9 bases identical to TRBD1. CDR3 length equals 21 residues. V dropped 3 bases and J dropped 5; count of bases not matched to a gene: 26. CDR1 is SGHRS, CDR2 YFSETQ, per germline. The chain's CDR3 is CASSSETRGQGKGDTQYGYTF. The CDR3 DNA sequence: TGCGCCAGCAGCTCGGAGACCCGAGGACAGGGGAAAGGGGATACGCAGTATGGCTACACCTTC.

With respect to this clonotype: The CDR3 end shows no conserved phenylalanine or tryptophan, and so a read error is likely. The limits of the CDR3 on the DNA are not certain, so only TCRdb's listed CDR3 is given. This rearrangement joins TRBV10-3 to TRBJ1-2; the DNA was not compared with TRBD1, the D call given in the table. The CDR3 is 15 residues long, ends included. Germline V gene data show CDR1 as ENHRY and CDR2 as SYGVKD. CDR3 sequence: CAISDSRTGGRGSSG.

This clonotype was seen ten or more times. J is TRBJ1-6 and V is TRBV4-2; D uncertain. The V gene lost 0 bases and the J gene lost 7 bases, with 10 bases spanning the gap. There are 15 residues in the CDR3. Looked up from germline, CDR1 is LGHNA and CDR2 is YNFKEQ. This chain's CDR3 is CASSQDRDGNSPLHF. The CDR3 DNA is TGTGCCAGCAGCCAAGATAGGGATGGGAATTCACCCCTCCACTTT.

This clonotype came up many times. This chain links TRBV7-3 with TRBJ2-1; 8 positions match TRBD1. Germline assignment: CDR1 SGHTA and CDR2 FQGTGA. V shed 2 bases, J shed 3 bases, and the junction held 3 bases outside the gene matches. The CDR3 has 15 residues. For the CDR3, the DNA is TGTGCCAGCAGCTTACAGGGGGCCGTCTACAATGAGCAGTTCTTC. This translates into CASSLQGAVYNEQFF.